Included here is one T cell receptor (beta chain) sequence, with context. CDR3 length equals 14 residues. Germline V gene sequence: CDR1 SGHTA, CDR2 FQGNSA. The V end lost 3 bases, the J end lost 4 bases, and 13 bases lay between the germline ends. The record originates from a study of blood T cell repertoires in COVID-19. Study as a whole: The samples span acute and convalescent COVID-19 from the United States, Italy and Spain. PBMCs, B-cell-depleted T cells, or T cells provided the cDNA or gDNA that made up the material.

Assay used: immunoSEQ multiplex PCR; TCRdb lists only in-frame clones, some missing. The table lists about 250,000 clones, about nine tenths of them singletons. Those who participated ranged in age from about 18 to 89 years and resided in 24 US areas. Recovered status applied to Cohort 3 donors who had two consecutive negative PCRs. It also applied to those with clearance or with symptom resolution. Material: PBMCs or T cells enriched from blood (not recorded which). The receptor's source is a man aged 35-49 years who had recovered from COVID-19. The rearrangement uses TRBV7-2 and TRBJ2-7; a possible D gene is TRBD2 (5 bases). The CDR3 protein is CASSFAGERYEQYF. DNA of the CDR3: TGTGCCAGCAGCTTTGCTGGGGAGAGATACGAGCAGTACTTC.